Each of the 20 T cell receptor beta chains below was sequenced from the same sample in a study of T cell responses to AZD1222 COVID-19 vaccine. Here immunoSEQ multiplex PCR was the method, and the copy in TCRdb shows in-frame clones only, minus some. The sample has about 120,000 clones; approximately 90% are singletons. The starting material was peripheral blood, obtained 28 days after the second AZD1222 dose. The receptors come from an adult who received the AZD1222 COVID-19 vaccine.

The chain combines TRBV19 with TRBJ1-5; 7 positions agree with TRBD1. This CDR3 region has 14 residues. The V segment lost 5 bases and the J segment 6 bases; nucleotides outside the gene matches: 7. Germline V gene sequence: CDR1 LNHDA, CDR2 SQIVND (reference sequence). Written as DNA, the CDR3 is TGTGCCAGTAGTCATGACAGGGAAGGTCAGCCCCAGCATTTT. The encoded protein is CASSHDREGQPQHF.

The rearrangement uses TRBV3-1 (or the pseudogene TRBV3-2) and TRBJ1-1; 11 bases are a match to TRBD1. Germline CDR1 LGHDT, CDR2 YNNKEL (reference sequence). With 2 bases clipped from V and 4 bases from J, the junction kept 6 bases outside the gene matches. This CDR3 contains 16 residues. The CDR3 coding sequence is TGTGCCAGCAGCCAACCTCGGACAGGGGGCCTCACTGAAGCTTTCTTT. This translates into CASSQPRTGGLTEAFF.

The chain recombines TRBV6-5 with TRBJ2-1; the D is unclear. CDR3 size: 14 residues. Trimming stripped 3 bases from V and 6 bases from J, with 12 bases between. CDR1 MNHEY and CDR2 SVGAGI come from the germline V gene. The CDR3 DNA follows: TGTGCCAGCAGTTATCGGGCTATTGGCAATGAGCAGTTCTTC. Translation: CASSYRAIGNEQFF.

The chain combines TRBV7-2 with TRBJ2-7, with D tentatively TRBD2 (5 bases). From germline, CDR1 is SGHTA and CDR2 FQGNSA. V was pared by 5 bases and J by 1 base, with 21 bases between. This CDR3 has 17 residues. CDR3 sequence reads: CASSPRISASPSYEQYF. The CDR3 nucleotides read TGTGCCAGCAGCCCCCGGATTAGCGCCTCGCCTTCCTACGAGCAGTACTTC.

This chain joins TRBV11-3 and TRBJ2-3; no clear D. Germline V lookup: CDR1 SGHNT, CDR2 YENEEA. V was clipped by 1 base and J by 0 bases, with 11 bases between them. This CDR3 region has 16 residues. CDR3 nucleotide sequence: TGTGCCAGCAGCTTAGGGAAAAGACCTAGCACAGATACGCAGTATTTT. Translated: CASSLGKRPSTDTQYF.

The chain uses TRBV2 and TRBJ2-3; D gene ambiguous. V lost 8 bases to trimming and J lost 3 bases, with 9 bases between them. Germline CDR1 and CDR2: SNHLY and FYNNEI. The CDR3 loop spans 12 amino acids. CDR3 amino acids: CASAFLTDTQYF. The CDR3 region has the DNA TGTGCCAGCGCCTTTTTAACAGATACGCAGTATTTT.

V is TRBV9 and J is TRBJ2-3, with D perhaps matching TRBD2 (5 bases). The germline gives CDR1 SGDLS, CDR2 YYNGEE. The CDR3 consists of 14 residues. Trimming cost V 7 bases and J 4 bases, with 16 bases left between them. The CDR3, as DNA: TGTGCCAGCGCGGCGGGTAGGTGGTCAGATACGCAGTATTTT. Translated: CASAAGRWSDTQYF.

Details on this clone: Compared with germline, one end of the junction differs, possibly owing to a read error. The DNA of the CDR3 is TGTGCCAGCAGCCAAGCCTCGGGACTAGCAGACACGCAGTATTTT. It is translated as CASSQASGLADTQYF. The chain carries TRBV3-1 (or the pseudogene TRBV3-2) and TRBJ2-3; TRBD2 aligns across 9 bases. The CDR3 covers 15 residues. Germline CDR1 LGHDT, CDR2 YNNKEL (reference sequence).

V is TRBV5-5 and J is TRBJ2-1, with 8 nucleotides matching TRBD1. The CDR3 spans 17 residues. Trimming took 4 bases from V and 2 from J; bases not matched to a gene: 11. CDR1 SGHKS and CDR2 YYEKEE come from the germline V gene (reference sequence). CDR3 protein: CASSQLPGQAPYNEQFF. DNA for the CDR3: TGTGCCAGCAGCCAATTACCGGGACAGGCCCCCTACAATGAGCAGTTCTTC. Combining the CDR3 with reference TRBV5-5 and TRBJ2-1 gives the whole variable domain DAGVTQSPTHLIKTRGQQVTLRCSPISGHKSVSWYQQVLGQGPQFIFQYYEKEERGRGNFPDRFSARQFPNYSSELNVNALLLGDSALYLCASSQLPGQAPYNEQFFGPGTRLTVL.

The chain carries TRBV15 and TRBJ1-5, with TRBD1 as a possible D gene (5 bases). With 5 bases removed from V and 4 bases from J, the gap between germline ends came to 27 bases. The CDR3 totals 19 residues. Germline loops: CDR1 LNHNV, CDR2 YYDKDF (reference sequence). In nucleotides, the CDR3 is TGTGCCACCAGCGGACGTCTTTCGGGAAGGGACGACCCTAATCAGCCCCAGCATTTT. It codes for CATSGRLSGRDDPNQPQHF.

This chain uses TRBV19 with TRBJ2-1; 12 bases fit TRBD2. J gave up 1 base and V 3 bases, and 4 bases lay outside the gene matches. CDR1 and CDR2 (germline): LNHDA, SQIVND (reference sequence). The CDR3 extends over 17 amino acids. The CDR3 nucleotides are TGTGCCAGTAGTATTGGCGGACTAGCGGGATCCTACAATGAGCAGTTCTTC. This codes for CASSIGGLAGSYNEQFF.

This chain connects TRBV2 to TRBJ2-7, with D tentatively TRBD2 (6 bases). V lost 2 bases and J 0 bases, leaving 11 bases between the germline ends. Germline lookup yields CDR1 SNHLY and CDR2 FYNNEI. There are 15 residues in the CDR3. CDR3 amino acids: CASSERSGSSYEQYF. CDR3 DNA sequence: TGTGCCAGCAGTGAACGATCCGGGAGCTCCTACGAGCAGTACTTC.

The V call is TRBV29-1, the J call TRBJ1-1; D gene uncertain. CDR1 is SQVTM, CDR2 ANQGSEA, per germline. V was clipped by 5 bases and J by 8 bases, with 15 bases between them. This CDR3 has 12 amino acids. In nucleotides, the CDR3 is TGCAGCGTTTACGGGTTAACGGGGGAAGCTTTCTTT. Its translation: CSVYGLTGEAFF.

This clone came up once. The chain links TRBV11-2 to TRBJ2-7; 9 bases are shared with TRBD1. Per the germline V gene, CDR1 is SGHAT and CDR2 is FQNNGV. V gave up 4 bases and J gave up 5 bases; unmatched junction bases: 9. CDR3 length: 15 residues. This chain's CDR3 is CASSSLGGQGNEQYF. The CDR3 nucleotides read TGTGCCAGCAGCTCCCTTGGCGGACAGGGGAACGAGCAGTACTTC.

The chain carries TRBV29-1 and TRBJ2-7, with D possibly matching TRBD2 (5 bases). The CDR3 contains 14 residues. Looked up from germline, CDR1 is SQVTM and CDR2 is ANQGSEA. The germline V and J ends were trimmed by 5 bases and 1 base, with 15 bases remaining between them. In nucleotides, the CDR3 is TGCAGCGTTCGGGAAGGAGCGAGGTCCTACGAGCAGTACTTC. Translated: CSVREGARSYEQYF.

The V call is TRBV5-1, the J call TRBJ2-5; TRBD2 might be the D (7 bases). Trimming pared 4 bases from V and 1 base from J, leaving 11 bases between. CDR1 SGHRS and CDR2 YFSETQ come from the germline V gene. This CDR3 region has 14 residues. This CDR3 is CASSGGAPQETQYF. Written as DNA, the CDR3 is TGCGCCAGCAGCGGGGGGGCGCCCCAAGAGACCCAGTACTTC.

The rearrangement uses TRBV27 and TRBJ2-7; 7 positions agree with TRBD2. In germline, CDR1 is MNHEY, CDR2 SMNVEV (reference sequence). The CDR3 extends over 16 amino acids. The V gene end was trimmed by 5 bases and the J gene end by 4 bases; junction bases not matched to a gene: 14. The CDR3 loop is CASSPSLGTNPYEQYF. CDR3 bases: TGTGCCAGCAGTCCATCCCTCGGGACTAATCCGTACGAGCAGTACTTC.

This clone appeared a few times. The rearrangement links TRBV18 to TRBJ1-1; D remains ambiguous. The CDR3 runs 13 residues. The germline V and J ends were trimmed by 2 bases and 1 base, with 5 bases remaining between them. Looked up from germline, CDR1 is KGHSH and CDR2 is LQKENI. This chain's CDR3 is CASSPDWNTEAFF. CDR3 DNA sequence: TGTGCCAGCTCACCAGATTGGAACACTGAAGCTTTCTTT.

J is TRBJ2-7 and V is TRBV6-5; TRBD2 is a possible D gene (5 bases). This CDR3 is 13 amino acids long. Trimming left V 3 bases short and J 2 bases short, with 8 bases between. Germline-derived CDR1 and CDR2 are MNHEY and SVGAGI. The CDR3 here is CASSYGLTYEQYF. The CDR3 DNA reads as TGTGCCAGCAGTTATGGACTGACCTACGAGCAGTACTTC.

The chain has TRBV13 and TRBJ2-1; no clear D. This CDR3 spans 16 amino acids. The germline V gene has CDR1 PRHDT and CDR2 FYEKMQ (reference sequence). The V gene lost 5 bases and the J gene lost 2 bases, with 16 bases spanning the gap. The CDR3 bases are TGTGCCAGCAGCCTTTCCCTGGGGATCCCCTACAATGAGCAGTTCTTC. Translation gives CASSLSLGIPYNEQFF.